These T cell receptor beta chains were read from a single sample in a study of blood T cell repertoires in COVID-19. The data were produced by immunoSEQ multiplex PCR, yet TCRdb's version contains in-frame clones alone and is incomplete. The top ten clones hold 2% to 3% of a sample with under 300,000 clones, roughly nine tenths of them seen once. The sequencing sample was made of PBMCs or T cells enriched from blood (not recorded which). These receptors came from a woman in her late teens or twenties who had recovered from COVID-19. The CDR3 runs from the conserved cysteine through the conserved F or W. A D gene is named only where the DNA matches it firmly. Clone size, where shown, is once, few, many, or a class for clones that have expanded.

J | size | D | V | CDR3 | DNA
TRBJ2-5 | . | TRBD2 | TRBV14 | CASSRAPGGGSQYF | TGTGCCAGCAGCCGAGCCCCGGGAGGGGGGTCCCAGTACTTC
TRBJ2-2 | . | . | TRBV21-1 | CASSTLTGSNTGELFF | TGTGCCAGCAGCACCCTGACAGGGTCGAACACCGGGGAGCTGTTTTTT
TRBJ2-3 | once | TRBD2 | TRBV9 | CASSVGGGRSTDTQYF | TGTGCCAGCAGCGTAGGCGGGGGGCGCAGCACAGATACGCAGTATTTT
TRBJ1-2 | . | TRBD1 | TRBV7-2 | CASSQTGGYGYTF | TGTGCCAGCAGCCAGACAGGGGGCTATGGCTACACCTTC
TRBJ1-4 | . | TRBD1 | TRBV5-1 | CASSPGGKLEKLFF | TGCGCCAGCAGCCCAGGGGGCAAGCTTGAAAAACTGTTTTTT
TRBJ1-6 | . | TRBD1 | TRBV5-1 | CASRGQGNSPLHF | TGCGCCAGCCGGGGACAGGGAAATTCACCCCTCCACTTT
TRBJ2-7 | . | TRBD2 | TRBV19 | CASSLAGGPWEQYF | TGTGCCAGTAGTCTAGCGGGGGGCCCCTGGGAGCAGTACTTC
TRBJ1-4 | . | TRBD1 | TRBV5-6 | CASSLYGTGSEKLFF | TGTGCCAGCAGCTTATACGGGACAGGGTCGGAAAAACTGTTTTTT
TRBJ1-5 | . | TRBD1 | TRBV7-9 | CASSRTGGNQPQHF | TGTGCCAGCAGCCGAACAGGGGGGAATCAGCCCCAGCATTTT
TRBJ2-7 | . | TRBD1 | TRBV16 | CASSQSVGQGVPEQYF | TGTGCCAGCAGCCAATCGGTCGGACAGGGGGTTCCCGAGCAGTACTTC
TRBJ2-7 | . | . | TRBV27 | CASSFGLDRIYEQYF | TGTGCCAGCAGTTTCGGACTGGACAGAATCTACGAGCAGTACTTC
TRBJ1-1 | . | TRBD1 | TRBV19 | CASRGDREDTEAFF | TGTGCCAGTAGGGGGGACAGGGAGGATACTGAAGCTTTCTTT
TRBJ1-2 | . | TRBD1 | TRBV5-1 | CASTRNKPGQGAAGYTF | TGCGCCAGCACGAGAAATAAACCGGGACAGGGGGCTGCTGGCTACACCTTC
TRBJ1-2 | . | . | TRBV30 | CAWSDGGYGYTF | TGTGCCTGGAGTGACGGTGGCTATGGCTACACCTTC
TRBJ1-1 | . | . | TRBV20-1 | CSATTNTEAFF | TGCAGTGCTACTACGAACACTGAAGCTTTCTTT
TRBJ2-7 | once | TRBD2 | TRBV7-9 | CASRRSAGGAGEQYF | TGTGCCAGCAGACGCTCGGCGGGGGGTGCCGGGGAGCAGTACTTC
TRBJ2-1 | few | TRBD2 | TRBV6-5 | CASSKLAGGRNEQFF | TGTGCCAGCAGCAAGCTAGCGGGGGGGCGCAATGAGCAGTTCTTC
TRBJ1-5 | once | TRBD1 | TRBV28 | CASRTGTGNDQPQHF | TGTGCCAGCAGAACCGGGACAGGGAATGACCAGCCCCAGCATTTT
TRBJ1-1 | once | TRBD1 | TRBV6-5 | CASRPLTGIEAFF | TGTGCCAGCCGGCCCCTGACAGGGATTGAAGCTTTCTTT
TRBJ2-1 | once | TRBD2 | TRBV15 | CATSAETSGGANEQFF | TGTGCCACCAGCGCGGAGACTAGCGGGGGGGCTAATGAGCAGTTCTTC
TRBJ2-1 | . | TRBD2 | TRBV24-1 | CATSGGGLGNNEQFF | TGTGCCACCAGTGGCGGGGGGCTCGGAAACAATGAGCAGTTCTTC
TRBJ1-1 | . | . | TRBV5-6 | CASSLPGAPNAFF | TGTGCCAGCAGCCTACCTGGGGCTCCTAACGCTTTCTTT
TRBJ1-2 | once | TRBD1 | TRBV30 | CAWGKTLTGADGYTF | TGTGCCTGGGGGAAAACCTTGACAGGGGCGGATGGCTACACCTTC
TRBJ1-1 | . | TRBD1 | TRBV7-8 | CASSQAGTGTEAFF | TGTGCCAGCAGTCAGGCCGGGACAGGGACTGAAGCTTTCTTT
TRBJ1-1 | . | . | TRBV19 | CASSILRASGMNTEAFF | TGTGCCAGTAGTATCCTGAGGGCTAGCGGAATGAACACTGAAGCTTTCTTT
TRBJ1-2 | few | TRBD1 | TRBV10-3 | CAISPTGTDRNYGYTF | TGTGCCATCAGTCCAACCGGGACAGACCGTAACTATGGCTACACCTTC
TRBJ1-5 | . | TRBD1 | TRBV11-2 | CASSLTGGVSNQPQHF | TGTGCCAGCAGCTTGACAGGGGGCGTAAGCAATCAGCCCCAGCATTTT
TRBJ1-5 | few | . | TRBV6-5 | CASSHRGQPQHF | TGTGCCAGCAGTCACCGGGGTCAGCCCCAGCATTTT
TRBJ2-4 | . | . | TRBV15 | CATSRLTGVQNIQYF | TGTGCCACCAGTAGATTAACGGGGGTCCAAAACATTCAGTACTTC
TRBJ2-3 | . | TRBD2 | TRBV6-5 | CASSRGGGDTQYF | TGTGCCAGCAGTCGGGGGGGCGGGGATACGCAGTATTTT
TRBJ1-6 | few | . | TRBV6-1 | CASSEVIIRGLYSPLHF | TGTGCCAGCAGTGAAGTAATTATCCGAGGGCTTTACTCACCCCTCCACTTT
TRBJ2-5 | . | . | TRBV2 | CASSEMGGGDGTQYF | TGTGCCAGCAGTGAAATGGGTGGCGGTGACGGGACCCAGTACTTC
TRBJ2-1 | . | TRBD2 | TRBV5-4 | CASSPSGTRWNEQFF | TGTGCCAGCAGCCCTTCCGGGACTAGGTGGAATGAGCAGTTCTTC